Each of the 30 T cell receptor beta chains below was sequenced from the same sample in a study of cytomegalovirus exposure and HLA in healthy donors. Using immunoSEQ multiplex PCR, the repertoire was profiled, and TCRdb retains in-frame clones only, with some absent. Of about 130,000 clones listed, around 90% are singletons. The sample consisted of PBMCs. The receptors shown here come from a woman between 25 and 40 years old in good health and CMV-seropositive.

The gene calls are TRBV7-2 and TRBJ2-5, with a tentative D call TRBD2 (5 bases). The CDR3 sequence is 16 residues long. Germline CDR1 reads SGHTA; CDR2 reads FQGNSA. V gave up 8 bases and J gave up 4 bases, with 23 bases separating them. Here the CDR3 reads CASGSSQATRGETQYF. Written as DNA, the CDR3 is TGTGCCAGCGGCTCAAGTCAGGCCACCCGGGGAGAGACCCAGTACTTC.

This chain connects TRBV5-7 to TRBJ1-5; possible D gene TRBD1, 5 bases. TRBV5-7 is annotated as an ORF whose role is uncertain. The CDR3 is 17 residues long. Trimming left V 3 bases short and J 3 bases short, with 19 bases between. The CDR3 region has the DNA TGTGCCAGCAGCTCCCGGGGGGGAAGTATGAACAATCAGCCCCAGCATTTT. Translated: CASSSRGGSMNNQPQHF.

The rearrangement links TRBV18 to TRBJ2-1; the D is unclear. Germline V gene lookup returns CDR1 KGHSH and CDR2 LQKENI. V was trimmed by 5 bases and J by 7 bases, leaving 12 bases between them. This CDR3 spans 13 amino acids. CDR3 in amino acids: CASSSTVTNEQFF. CDR3 DNA sequence: TGTGCCAGCTCATCAACCGTCACAAATGAGCAGTTCTTC.

J is TRBJ1-4 and V is TRBV6-1; TRBD1 agrees at 9 bases. CDR1 is MNHNS and CDR2 is SASEGT in the germline V gene. This CDR3 has 16 amino acids. V shed 3 bases and J 8 bases; nucleotides not matched to a gene: 10. This chain's CDR3 is CASSDPGQGLGEKLFF. The CDR3 nucleotides are TGTGCCAGCAGTGATCCGGGACAGGGTCTCGGGGAAAAACTGTTTTTT.

This sequence joins TRBV28 and TRBJ1-5; 7 nucleotides align to TRBD1. Germline V gene lookup returns CDR1 MDHEN and CDR2 SYDVKM. With V trimmed by 6 bases and J by 4 bases, 15 bases remained unmatched. The CDR3 totals 17 residues. CDR3 nucleotides: TGTGCCAGCAGCCCGACGGGACAGCAGGCGGTAAATCAGCCCCAGCATTTT. Translated: CASSPTGQQAVNQPQHF.

The chain employs TRBV6-5 and TRBJ2-7, with 9 bases lining up with TRBD1. Germline CDR1 and CDR2: MNHEY and SVGAGI. The V and J ends lost 6 bases and 6 bases, in that order; junction bases with no gene match: 12. This CDR3 is 15 amino acids long. The CDR3 is CASRRGTGYPGEQYF. DNA for the CDR3: TGTGCCAGCAGACGCGGGACAGGGTACCCAGGCGAGCAGTACTTC.

This clone was recorded only once. The chain links TRBV28 to TRBJ1-1, with a weak D call TRBD1 (6 bases). The germline CDR1 and CDR2 sequences are MDHEN and SYDVKM. This CDR3 comprises 15 residues. Trimming shortened V by 4 bases and J by 1 base, and 13 bases separated the two germline ends. Here the CDR3 DNA reads TGTGCCAGCAGTTCAACAGGGTCTAGGAACACTGAAGCTTTCTTT. This encodes CASSSTGSRNTEAFF.

The chain joins TRBV28 to TRBJ2-1; TRBD2 matches at 11 bases. Germline assignment: CDR1 MDHEN and CDR2 SYDVKM. The CDR3 extends over 17 amino acids. J gave up 4 bases and V 4 bases, and 9 bases lay outside the gene matches. CDR3 in amino acids: CASSSSLTSGNYNEQFF. Here the CDR3 DNA reads TGTGCCAGCAGTTCATCCCTGACTAGCGGGAATTACAATGAGCAGTTCTTC.

The chain couples TRBV9 to TRBJ1-4; 9 nucleotides match TRBD1. This CDR3 has 15 amino acids. V was pared by 3 bases and J by 6 bases, with 6 bases of the junction left unmatched. The germline V gene has CDR1 SGDLS and CDR2 YYNGEE. CDR3 in amino acids: CASSGSGTGYEKLFF. CDR3 nucleotides: TGTGCCAGCAGCGGCTCCGGGACAGGGTATGAAAAACTGTTTTTT.

The chain has TRBV7-2 and TRBJ2-7, with D tentatively TRBD1 (5 bases). The CDR3 has 13 residues. CDR1 is SGHTA, CDR2 FQGNSA, per germline. V was pared by 6 bases and J by 7 bases, with 16 bases between. CDR3 sequence (DNA): TGTGCCAGCAGGCCCCCAGGGCCCAGGGAGCAGTACTTC. Protein sequence: CASRPPGPREQYF. The full variable domain, with the rest looked up from reference TRBV7-2 and TRBJ2-7, is GAGVSQSPSNKVTEKGKDVELRCDPISGHTALYWYRQSLGQGLEFLIYFQGNSAPDKSGLPSDRFSAERTGGSVSTLTIQRTQQEDSAVYLCASRPPGPREQYFGPGTRLTVT.

V gene TRBV27 combines with J gene TRBJ2-7, with a possible D match to TRBD2 (5 bases). Per the germline V gene, CDR1 is MNHEY and CDR2 is SMNVEV (reference sequence). The V gene lost 2 bases and the J gene lost 5 bases, with 10 bases spanning the gap. CDR3 length equals 13 residues. DNA of the CDR3: TGTGCCAGCAGTTTAGGCCCCGGGGACGAGCAGTACTTC. Protein sequence: CASSLGPGDEQYF.

The chain carries TRBV5-1 and TRBJ1-2; D unclear. The CDR3 consists of 14 residues. Germline values: CDR1 SGHRS, CDR2 YFSETQ. Trimming took 2 bases from V and 2 from J, leaving 10 bases between them. The CDR3 spells CASSLEGFNYGYTF. The CDR3 DNA is TGCGCCAGCAGCTTAGAGGGATTCAACTATGGCTACACCTTC. Supplemented by reference TRBV5-1 and TRBJ1-2, the full variable domain reads KAGVTQTPRYLIKTRGQQVTLSCSPISGHRSVSWYQQTPGQGLQFLFEYFSETQRNKGNFPGRFSGRQFSNSRSEMNVSTLELGDSALYLCASSLEGFNYGYTFGSGTRLTVV.

The chain employs TRBV5-1 and TRBJ2-7, with 10 bases matching TRBD1. The V and J ends lost 0 bases and 5 bases, in that order; junction bases with no gene match: 5. CDR1 is SGHRS, CDR2 YFSETQ, per germline. The CDR3 sequence is 15 residues long. CDR3: CASSLEGQGTHEQYF. For the CDR3, the DNA is TGCGCCAGCAGCTTGGAGGGACAGGGGACGCACGAGCAGTACTTC.

The V gene is TRBV4-1, the J gene TRBJ1-5; the match to TRBD1 covers 7 bases. The CDR3 extends over 14 amino acids. CDR1 and CDR2 from the germline V gene are MGHRA and YSYEKL. The junction had 2 bases not matched to a gene; V was cut back by 1 base and J by 5 bases. CDR3 sequence reads: CASSQGDSYQPQHF. The CDR3 DNA sequence: TGCGCCAGCAGCCAAGGGGACAGTTATCAGCCCCAGCATTTT.

DNA of the CDR3: TGTGCCAGCAGTGAGATGGGGGCGCCTGGGGCCAACGTCCTGACTTTC. This codes for CASSEMGAPGANVLTF. The rearrangement uses TRBV2 and TRBJ2-6, with TRBD1 as a possible D gene (6 bases). The CDR3 has 16 residues. Per germline, CDR1 SNHLY and CDR2 FYNNEI. V was shortened by 3 bases and J by 2 bases, with 11 bases between the two germline ends.

The J gene is TRBJ2-1, the V gene TRBV28, with TRBD1 matching 7 bases. The V gene's germline CDR1 is MDHEN and CDR2 SYDVKM. The CDR3 is 15 residues long. The junction had 7 bases not matched to a gene; V was cut back by 5 bases and J by 3 bases. The CDR3 region is CASSSTGVFYNEQFF. The CDR3 DNA reads as TGTGCCAGCAGTAGCACAGGGGTCTTCTACAATGAGCAGTTCTTC.

The chain joins TRBV27 to TRBJ2-2, with 9 nucleotides matching TRBD1. This CDR3 has 16 amino acids. J gave up 2 bases and V 4 bases, and 5 bases lay outside the gene matches. The germline CDR1 and CDR2 sequences are MNHEY and SMNVEV (reference sequence). CDR3 region: CASSSETGGNTGELFF. The CDR3 DNA is TGTGCCAGCAGTTCAGAGACAGGGGGTAACACCGGGGAGCTGTTTTTT.

J is TRBJ2-7 and V is TRBV2, with D possibly being TRBD2 (6 bases). The germline gives CDR1 SNHLY, CDR2 FYNNEI. The V gene lost 2 bases and the J gene lost 6 bases, with 14 bases spanning the gap. The CDR3 loop spans 14 amino acids. The CDR3: CASSEPPGVSEQYF. CDR3 DNA sequence: TGTGCCAGCAGTGAACCGCCGGGGGTGAGCGAGCAGTACTTC. Filled out from reference TRBV2 and TRBJ2-7, the complete variable domain reads EPEVTQTPSHQVTQMGQEVILRCVPISNHLYFYWYRQILGQKVEFLVSFYNNEISEKSEIFDDQFSVERPDGSNFTLKIRSTKLEDSAMYFCASSEPPGVSEQYFGPGTRLTVT.

V gene TRBV5-1 combines with J gene TRBJ2-2; 7 positions match TRBD1. V lost 5 bases, J lost 3 bases, and 4 bases stayed unmatched. Germline V gene data show CDR1 as SGHRS and CDR2 as YFSETQ. The CDR3 is made up of 14 amino acids. The CDR3 coding sequence is TGCGCCAGCAGTCAGGGACAGTACACCGGGGAGCTGTTTTTT. Translated, it gives CASSQGQYTGELFF. Looking up the rest from reference TRBV5-1 and TRBJ2-2 gives the full variable domain: KAGVTQTPRYLIKTRGQQVTLSCSPISGHRSVSWYQQTPGQGLQFLFEYFSETQRNKGNFPGRFSGRQFSNSRSEMNVSTLELGDSALYLCASSQGQYTGELFFGEGSRLTVL.

The V and J genes are TRBV7-9 and TRBJ2-1; 11 nucleotides line up with TRBD2. The V segment lost 6 bases and the J segment 6 bases; nucleotides outside the gene matches: 7. Looked up from germline, CDR1 is SEHNR and CDR2 is FQNEAQ (reference sequence). The CDR3 sequence is 15 residues long. The CDR3 nucleotides read TGTGCCAGCAGTGTTAGCGGGAGGGCCGGCAATGAGCAGTTCTTC. Translated, it gives CASSVSGRAGNEQFF.

This clone showed up just once. The chain has TRBV6-5 and TRBJ1-1, with D possibly TRBD1 on 5 matching bases. Germline CDR1 MNHEY, CDR2 SVGAGI. The V end lost 0 bases, the J end lost 11 bases, and 13 bases lay between the germline ends. The CDR3 consists of 13 residues. CDR3 sequence (DNA): TGTGCCAGCAGTTACTCCGGGGGGAATTGGGCTTTCTTT. It encodes CASSYSGGNWAFF.

The chain joins TRBV5-4 to TRBJ2-6; a weak D match, TRBD2 (6 bases). CDR3 length: 16 residues. Deletions cut 5 bases from V and 0 bases from J, with 12 bases between. Germline V CDR1 and CDR2: SGHNT, YYREEE (reference sequence). CDR3 sequence: CASRRDLDSGANVLTF. As DNA, the CDR3 is TGTGCCAGCAGGAGGGACTTAGACTCTGGGGCCAACGTCCTGACTTTC.

The genes are TRBV7-9 and TRBJ2-5; D might be TRBD2 (5 bases). This CDR3 comprises 14 residues. V gave up 3 bases and J gave up 1 base, with 9 bases separating them. Germline V gene sequence: CDR1 SEHNR, CDR2 FQNEAQ (reference sequence). The CDR3 bases are TGTGCCAGCAGCTTTAGACTATTCCAAGAGACCCAGTACTTC. It yields the protein CASSFRLFQETQYF.

The V and J genes are TRBV5-5 and TRBJ1-3, with D maybe TRBD1 (5 bases). Germline assignment: CDR1 SGHKS and CDR2 YYEKEE (reference sequence). V lost 3 bases and J 0 bases, leaving 16 bases between the germline ends. The length of the CDR3 is 17 residues. The CDR3 loop is CASSSSGFPASGNTIYF. The CDR3 DNA reads TGTGCCAGCAGCTCCTCAGGGTTCCCGGCCTCTGGAAACACCATATATTTT.

The chain combines TRBV11-2 with TRBJ2-1; 12 bases are a match to TRBD2. Trimming at V came to 4 bases and at J to 10 bases, leaving 8 bases not matched to a gene. The V gene's germline CDR1 is SGHAT and CDR2 FQNNGV. The CDR3 has 15 residues. The CDR3 reads CASSSLAGGPGEQFF. CDR3 nucleotide sequence: TGTGCCAGCAGCTCGCTAGCGGGAGGGCCGGGGGAGCAGTTCTTC. The entire variable domain, with the rest obtained from reference TRBV11-2 and TRBJ2-1, is as follows: EAGVAQSPRYKIIEKRQSVAFWCNPISGHATLYWYQQILGQGPKLLIQFQNNGVVDDSQLPKDRFSAERLKGVDSTLKIQPAKLEDSAVYLCASSSLAGGPGEQFFGPGTRLTVL.

The genes are TRBV7-6 and TRBJ2-7; TRBD2 might be the D (5 bases). The CDR3 loop spans 13 amino acids. Trimming took 6 bases from V and 0 from J, leaving 9 bases between them. Germline CDR1 SGHVS, CDR2 FNYEAQ. The CDR3 nucleotides read TGTGCCAGCAGAGGACTTAGCTCCTACGAGCAGTACTTC. Translating gives CASRGLSSYEQYF.

For the CDR3, the DNA is TGTGCCACCAGCATCGGGACTAGCGGGAGGGCCCGGGAGACCCAGTACTTC. This codes for CATSIGTSGRARETQYF. V is TRBV15 and J is TRBJ2-5; 16 bases are a match to TRBD2. V was pared by 4 bases and J by 5 bases, with 7 bases of the junction left unmatched. CDR1 is LNHNV, CDR2 YYDKDF, per germline (reference sequence). The CDR3 sequence is 17 residues long.

The rearrangement joins TRBV28 to TRBJ2-2; perhaps TRBD1 as D (6 bases). V was pared by 2 bases and J by 0 bases, with 13 bases between. Per the germline V gene, CDR1 is MDHEN and CDR2 is SYDVKM. This CDR3 has 17 amino acids. The CDR3 reads CASSLMVGTTNTGELFF. The CDR3 coding sequence is TGTGCCAGCAGTTTAATGGTGGGGACAACGAACACCGGGGAGCTGTTTTTT. Full variable domain (rest looked up from reference TRBV28 and TRBJ2-2): DVKVTQSSRYLVKRTGEKVFLECVQDMDHENMFWYRQDPGLGLRLIYFSYDVKMKEKGDIPEGYSVSREKKERFSLILESASTNQTSMYLCASSLMVGTTNTGELFFGEGSRLTVL.

This clone was counted between two and nine times. CDR3 nucleotides: TGTGCCAGCAGCTTAGCCTCCTGGGGGGGAGAGACCCAGTACTTC. Translating it yields CASSLASWGGETQYF. The chain links TRBV7-9 to TRBJ2-5, with 7 positions matching TRBD2. Trimming removed 0 bases from V and 4 bases from J; junction bases left unmatched: 5. The V gene's germline CDR1 is SEHNR and CDR2 FQNEAQ (reference sequence). The CDR3 sequence is 15 residues long.

The V call is TRBV5-1, the J call TRBJ2-3; 10 bases line up with TRBD2. V shed 3 bases and J 1 base; nucleotides not matched to a gene: 14. The germline CDR1 and CDR2 sequences are SGHRS and YFSETQ. This CDR3 spans 19 amino acids. CDR3 protein: CASSSSGTSAVDGTDTQYF. In DNA form, the CDR3 reads TGCGCCAGCAGCTCCTCCGGGACTAGCGCCGTGGACGGCACAGATACGCAGTATTTT.